This T cell receptor beta chain came from a study of OX40 agonist ivuxolimab in advanced cancers. Study-wide context: Prior therapy, whether anti-PD-1, anti-PD-L1 or anti-CTLA-4, was allowed, and 30% to 40% had some. General observations from the study: Normalized expansion of T-cell clones was also low for some nonresponders. Low clonal expansion, among the lowest seen, marked partial responders at 0.1-3.0 mg/kg.

Clones were read by immunoSEQ multiplex PCR, and TCRdb kept only the in-frame ones, dropping some. This table has over 55,000 clones, roughly 88% appearing once. CDR3 length equals 13 residues. The ends were cut back, 6 bases at V and 9 bases at J, with 14 bases in the middle. Germline V gene sequence: CDR1 MNHNS, CDR2 SASEGT. On this clone: Its antigen is not known.

The TCR comes from an adult with an advanced solid tumor such as melanoma, head and neck, liver or kidney cancer. This material consisted of CD4+ or CD8+ T cells sorted from blood, taken in a trial of the OX40 agonist ivuxolimab. The rearrangement links TRBV6-1 to TRBJ2-2, with D possibly matching TRBD2 (5 bases). This CDR3 reads CASSLESSWELFF. The DNA for the CDR3 is TGTGCCAGCAGCTTGGAGTCTAGCTGGGAGCTGTTTTTT.